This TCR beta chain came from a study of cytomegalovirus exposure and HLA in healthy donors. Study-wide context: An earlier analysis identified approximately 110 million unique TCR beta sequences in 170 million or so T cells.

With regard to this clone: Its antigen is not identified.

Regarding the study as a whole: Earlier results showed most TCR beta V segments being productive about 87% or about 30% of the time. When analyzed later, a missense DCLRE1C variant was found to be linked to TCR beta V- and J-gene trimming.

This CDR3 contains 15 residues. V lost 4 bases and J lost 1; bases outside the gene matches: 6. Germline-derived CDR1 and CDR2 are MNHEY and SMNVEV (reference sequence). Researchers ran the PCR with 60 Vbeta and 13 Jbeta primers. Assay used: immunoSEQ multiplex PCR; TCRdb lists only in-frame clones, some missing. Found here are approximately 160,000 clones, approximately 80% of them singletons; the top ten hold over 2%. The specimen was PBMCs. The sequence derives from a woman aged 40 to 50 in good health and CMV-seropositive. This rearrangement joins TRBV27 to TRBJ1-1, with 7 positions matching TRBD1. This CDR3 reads CASSSPQGTNTEAFF. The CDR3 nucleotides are TGTGCCAGCAGTTCACCACAGGGGACGAACACTGAAGCTTTCTTT.